This T cell receptor beta chain was recovered during a study of shared clonotypes between healthy human individuals. Repertoires were generated with immunoSEQ multiplex PCR, while TCRdb's copy carries only in-frame clones and drops some. The sample shows about 610,000 clones, roughly 97% of them seen only once. The ends were cut back, 6 bases at V and 3 bases at J, with 14 bases in the middle. Germline CDR1 is KGHSH and CDR2 is LQKENI. This CDR3 is 14 amino acids long. The specimen sequenced was naive CD4+ T cells sorted from blood. Subset here: CD45RA+ positively selected. The rearrangement uses TRBV18 and TRBJ1-1; D gene ambiguous. This receptor was identified in a woman in her thirties in good health. The CDR3 is CASSLSGVHTEAFF. The DNA for the CDR3 is TGTGCCAGCTCCCTCTCGGGAGTCCACACTGAAGCTTTCTTT.